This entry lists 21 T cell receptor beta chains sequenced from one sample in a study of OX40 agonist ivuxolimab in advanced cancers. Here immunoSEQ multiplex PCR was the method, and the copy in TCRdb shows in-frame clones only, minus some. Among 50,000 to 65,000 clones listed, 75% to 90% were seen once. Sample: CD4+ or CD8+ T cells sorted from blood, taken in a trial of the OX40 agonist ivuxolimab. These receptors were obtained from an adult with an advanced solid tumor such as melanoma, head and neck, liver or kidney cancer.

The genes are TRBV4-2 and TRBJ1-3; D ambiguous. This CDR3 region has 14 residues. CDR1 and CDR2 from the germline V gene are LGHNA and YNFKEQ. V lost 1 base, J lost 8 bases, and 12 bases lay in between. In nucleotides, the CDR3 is TGTGCCAGCAGCCAAGCCGAGGGAGTGGACACCATATATTTT. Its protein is CASSQAEGVDTIYF.

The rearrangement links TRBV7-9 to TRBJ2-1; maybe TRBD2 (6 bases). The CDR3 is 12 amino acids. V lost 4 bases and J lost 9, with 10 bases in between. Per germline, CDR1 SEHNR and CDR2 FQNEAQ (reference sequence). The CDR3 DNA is TGTGCCAGCAGCTCCCTTAGCGGTGAGCAGTTCTTC. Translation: CASSSLSGEQFF.

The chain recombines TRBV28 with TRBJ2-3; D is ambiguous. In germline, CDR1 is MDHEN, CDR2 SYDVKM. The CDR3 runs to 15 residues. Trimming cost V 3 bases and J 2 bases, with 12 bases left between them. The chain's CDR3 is CASSLVRHDTDTQYF. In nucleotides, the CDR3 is TGTGCCAGCAGTTTGGTCCGTCACGACACAGATACGCAGTATTTT.

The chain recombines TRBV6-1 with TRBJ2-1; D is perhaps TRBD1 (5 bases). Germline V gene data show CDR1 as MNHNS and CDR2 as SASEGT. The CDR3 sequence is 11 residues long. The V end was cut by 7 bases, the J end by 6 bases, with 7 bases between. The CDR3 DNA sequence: TGTGCCAGCAAACAGGCCAATGAGCAGTTCTTC. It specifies CASKQANEQFF.

In nucleotides, the CDR3 is TGTGCCAGCCGCGCTGCGGGCCACTACGAGCAGTACTTC. Translating it yields CASRAAGHYEQYF. V usage is TRBV5-6 and J usage is TRBJ2-7; weak D call: TRBD2 (5 bases). Trimming shortened V by 7 bases and J by 3 bases, and 14 bases separated the two germline ends. The CDR3 is made up of 13 amino acids. Germline CDR1 is SGHDT and CDR2 is YYEEEE.

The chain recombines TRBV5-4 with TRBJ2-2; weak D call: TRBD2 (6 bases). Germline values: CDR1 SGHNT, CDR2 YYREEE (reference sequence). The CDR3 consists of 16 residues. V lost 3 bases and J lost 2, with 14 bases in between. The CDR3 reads CASSWGVADNTGELFF. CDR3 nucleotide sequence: TGTGCCAGCAGCTGGGGGGTAGCGGATAACACCGGGGAGCTGTTTTTT.

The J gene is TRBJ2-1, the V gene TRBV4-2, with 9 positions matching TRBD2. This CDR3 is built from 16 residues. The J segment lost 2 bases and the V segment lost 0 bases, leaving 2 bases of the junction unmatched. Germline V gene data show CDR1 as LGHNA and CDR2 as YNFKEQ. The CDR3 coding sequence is TGTGCCAGCAGCCAAGAAGTAGCGGGAGCCTACAATGAGCAGTTCTTC. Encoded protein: CASSQEVAGAYNEQFF.

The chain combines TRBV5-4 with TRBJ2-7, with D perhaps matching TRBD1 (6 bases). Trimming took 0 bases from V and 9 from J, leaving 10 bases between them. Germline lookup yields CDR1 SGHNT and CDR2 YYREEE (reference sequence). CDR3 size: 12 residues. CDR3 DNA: TGTGCCAGCAGCTTGGAGGGGGTCGGGCAGTACTTC. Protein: CASSLEGVGQYF.

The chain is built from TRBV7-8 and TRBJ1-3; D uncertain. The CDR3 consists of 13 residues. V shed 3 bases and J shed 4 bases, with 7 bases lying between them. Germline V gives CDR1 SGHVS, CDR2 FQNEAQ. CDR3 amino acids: CASSLGIGNTIYF. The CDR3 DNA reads TGTGCCAGCAGCTTGGGAATCGGAAACACCATATATTTT.

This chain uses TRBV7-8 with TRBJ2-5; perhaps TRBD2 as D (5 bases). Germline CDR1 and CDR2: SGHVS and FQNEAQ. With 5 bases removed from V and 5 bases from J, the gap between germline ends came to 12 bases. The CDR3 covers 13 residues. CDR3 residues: CASSGSLHETQYF. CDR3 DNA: TGTGCCAGCAGCGGGAGCCTGCATGAGACCCAGTACTTC.

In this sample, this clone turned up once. CDR3 in amino acids: CASSEHRREFYEQYF. CDR3 in DNA: TGTGCCAGCAGTGAACACAGGAGGGAATTCTACGAGCAGTACTTC. This chain connects TRBV2 to TRBJ2-7; a possible D gene is TRBD2 (6 bases). Looked up from germline, CDR1 is SNHLY and CDR2 is FYNNEI. V was trimmed by 2 bases and J by 3 bases, leaving 14 bases between them. CDR3 length: 15 amino acids.

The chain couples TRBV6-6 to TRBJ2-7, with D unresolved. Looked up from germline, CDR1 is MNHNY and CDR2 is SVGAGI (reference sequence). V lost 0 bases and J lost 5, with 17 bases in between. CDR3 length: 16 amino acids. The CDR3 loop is CASSYSTVADPHEQYF. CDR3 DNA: TGTGCCAGCAGTTACTCGACTGTGGCGGATCCCCACGAGCAGTACTTC.

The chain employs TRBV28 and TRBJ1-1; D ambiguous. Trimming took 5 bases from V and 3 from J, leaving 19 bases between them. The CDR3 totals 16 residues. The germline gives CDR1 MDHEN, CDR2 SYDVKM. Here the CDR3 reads CASSLPRREVYTEAFF. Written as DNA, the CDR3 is TGTGCCAGCAGTCTTCCCCGGCGGGAAGTTTACACTGAAGCTTTCTTT.

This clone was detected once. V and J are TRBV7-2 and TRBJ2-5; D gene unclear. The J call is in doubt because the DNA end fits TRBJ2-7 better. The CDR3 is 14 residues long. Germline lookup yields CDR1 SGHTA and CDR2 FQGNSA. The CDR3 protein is CASSLARAVHEQYF. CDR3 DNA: TGTGCCAGCAGCTTAGCGCGTGCGGTCCACGAGCAGTACTTC.

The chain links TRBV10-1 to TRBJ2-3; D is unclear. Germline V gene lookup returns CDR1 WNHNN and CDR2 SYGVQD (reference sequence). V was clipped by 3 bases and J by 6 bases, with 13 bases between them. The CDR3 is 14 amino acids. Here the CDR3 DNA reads TGCGCCAGCAGTGATGACCTAGTCGGTGATACGCAGTATTTT. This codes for CASSDDLVGDTQYF.

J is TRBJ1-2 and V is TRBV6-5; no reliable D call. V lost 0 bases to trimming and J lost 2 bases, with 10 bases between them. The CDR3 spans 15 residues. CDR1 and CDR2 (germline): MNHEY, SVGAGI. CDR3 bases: TGTGCCAGCAGTTACTCCTTGGCGGGGAACTATGGCTACACCTTC. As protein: CASSYSLAGNYGYTF.

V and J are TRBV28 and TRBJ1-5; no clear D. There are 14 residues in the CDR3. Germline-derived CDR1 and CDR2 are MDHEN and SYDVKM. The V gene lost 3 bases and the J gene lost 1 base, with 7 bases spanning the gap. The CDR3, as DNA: TGTGCCAGCAGTTTTAAGGGAAGCAATCAGCCCCAGCATTTT. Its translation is CASSFKGSNQPQHF. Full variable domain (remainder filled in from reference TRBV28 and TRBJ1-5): DVKVTQSSRYLVKRTGEKVFLECVQDMDHENMFWYRQDPGLGLRLIYFSYDVKMKEKGDIPEGYSVSREKKERFSLILESASTNQTSMYLCASSFKGSNQPQHFGDGTRLSIL.

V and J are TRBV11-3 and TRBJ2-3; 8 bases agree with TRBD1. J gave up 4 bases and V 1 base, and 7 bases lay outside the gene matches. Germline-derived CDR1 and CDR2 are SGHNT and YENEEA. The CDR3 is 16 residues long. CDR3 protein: CASSLVARGRADTQYF. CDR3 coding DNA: TGTGCCAGCAGCTTAGTGGCCAGGGGGCGCGCAGATACGCAGTATTTT.

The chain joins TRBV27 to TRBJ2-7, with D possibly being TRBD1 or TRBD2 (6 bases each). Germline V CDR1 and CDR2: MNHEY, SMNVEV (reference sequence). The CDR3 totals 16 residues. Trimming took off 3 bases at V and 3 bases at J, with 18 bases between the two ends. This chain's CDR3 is CASSFSTGAKFYEQYF. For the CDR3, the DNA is TGTGCCAGCAGTTTTTCTACGGGGGCGAAATTCTACGAGCAGTACTTC.

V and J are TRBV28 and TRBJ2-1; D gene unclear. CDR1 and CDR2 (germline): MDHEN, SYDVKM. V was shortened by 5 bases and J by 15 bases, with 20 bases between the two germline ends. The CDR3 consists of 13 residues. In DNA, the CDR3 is TGTGCCAGCAGTGGGCTCGGCAGTCCCGACGGGTTCTTC. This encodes CASSGLGSPDGFF. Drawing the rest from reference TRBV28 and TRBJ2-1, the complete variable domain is DVKVTQSSRYLVKRTGEKVFLECVQDMDHENMFWYRQDPGLGLRLIYFSYDVKMKEKGDIPEGYSVSREKKERFSLILESASTNQTSMYLCASSGLGSPDGFFGPGTRLTVL.

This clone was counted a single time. Here the CDR3 reads CASSFAGTEAFF. CDR3 DNA: TGTGCCAGCAGCTTCGCGGGCACTGAAGCTTTCTTT. The chain links TRBV5-6 to TRBJ1-1; unclear D gene. Trimming removed 2 bases at V and 4 bases at J, with 6 bases between. Per the germline V gene, CDR1 is SGHDT and CDR2 is YYEEEE. This CDR3 region has 12 residues.